Given below is one T cell receptor beta chain in context. Its antigen is still unknown. The data originate from a study of cytomegalovirus exposure and HLA in healthy donors. General study findings and limits: Later analysis suggested most CMV-associated TCR beta chains were HLA-restricted.

The PCR made use of 60 Vbeta and 13 Jbeta primers. Produced via immunoSEQ multiplex PCR; TCRdb's table is partial and in-frame only. Found here are approximately 100,000 clones, roughly three quarters of them singletons; the top ten hold approximately 3.7%. The donors gave bone marrow, and they were healthy. The CDR3 totals 15 residues. V lost 1 base, J lost 3 bases, and 10 bases lay in between. Germline lookup yields CDR1 SGHTA and CDR2 FQGNSA. The rearrangement uses TRBV7-2 and TRBJ1-5; D remains ambiguous. The TCR was taken from a middle-aged man in good health and CMV-seropositive. The source material was PBMCs. CDR3 coding DNA: TGTGCCAGCAGCTTAGTCGGGGATCACAATCAGCCCCAGCATTTT. Translated, it gives CASSLVGDHNQPQHF. Full variable domain (rest looked up from reference TRBV7-2 and TRBJ1-5): GAGVSQSPSNKVTEKGKDVELRCDPISGHTALYWYRQSLGQGLEFLIYFQGNSAPDKSGLPSDRFSAERTGGSVSTLTIQRTQQEDSAVYLCASSLVGDHNQPQHFGDGTRLSIL.